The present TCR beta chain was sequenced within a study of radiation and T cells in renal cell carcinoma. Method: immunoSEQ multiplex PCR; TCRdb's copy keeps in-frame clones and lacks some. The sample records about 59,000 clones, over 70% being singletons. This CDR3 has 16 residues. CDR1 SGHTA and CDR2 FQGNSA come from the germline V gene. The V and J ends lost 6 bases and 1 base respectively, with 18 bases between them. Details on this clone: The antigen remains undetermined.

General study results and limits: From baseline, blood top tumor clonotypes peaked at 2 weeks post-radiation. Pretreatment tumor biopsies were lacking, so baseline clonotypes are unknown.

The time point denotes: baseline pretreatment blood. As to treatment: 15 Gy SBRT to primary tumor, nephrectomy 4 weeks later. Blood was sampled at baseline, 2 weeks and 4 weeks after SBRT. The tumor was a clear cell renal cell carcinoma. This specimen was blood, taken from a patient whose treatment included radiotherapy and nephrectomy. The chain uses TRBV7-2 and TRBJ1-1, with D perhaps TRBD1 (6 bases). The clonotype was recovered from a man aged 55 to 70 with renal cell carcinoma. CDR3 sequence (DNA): TGTGCCAGCAGATCAACAGGGCTCTTTTGGAACACTGAAGCTTTCTTT. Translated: CASRSTGLFWNTEAFF.